The TCR beta chain under discussion was sequenced for a study of control samples from healthy donors and cancer patients. Sequencing was performed with immunoSEQ multiplex PCR; in TCRdb, only in-frame clones are kept and a portion is missing. The table lists 150,000 to 200,000 clones, nearly 90% of them singletons. The CDR3 sequence is 15 residues long. V lost 4 bases and J lost 6, with 19 bases in between. Germline assignment: CDR1 GTSNPN and CDR2 SVGIG (reference sequence). The sequence was collected from a woman in her forties or fifties in good health. The chain recombines TRBV30 with TRBJ1-5; a weak D match, TRBD1 (5 bases). Sequencing was carried out using blood. The CDR3 DNA is TGTGCCTGGAACCTAGGCAGGGTCGATGGTCAGCCCCAGCATTTT. Translated: CAWNLGRVDGQPQHF.